These T cell receptor beta chains were read from a single sample in a study of blood T cell repertoires in COVID-19. Assay used: immunoSEQ multiplex PCR; TCRdb lists only in-frame clones, some missing. The sample has roughly 260,000 clones, around 87% seen once. Material: peripheral blood. Every receptor here comes from a woman aged 50 to 65 with acute or convalescent COVID-19. The CDR3 runs from the conserved cysteine through the conserved F or W. D genes are given only for firm matches. Expanded clones are given a class, and other clones once, few, many or no size at all.

D,V,J,size,CDR3,DNA
NA,TRBV27,TRBJ1-2,NA,CASRTTERDYGYTF,TGTGCCAGCAGGACGACAGAGAGAGACTATGGCTACACCTTC
NA,TRBV9,TRBJ2-3,NA,CASSVATASTDTQYF,TGTGCCAGCAGCGTAGCCACAGCTAGCACAGATACGCAGTATTTT
NA,TRBV28,TRBJ1-2,NA,CASSTSWGGGSNYGYTF,TGTGCCAGCAGCACAAGCTGGGGGGGCGGATCTAACTATGGCTACACCTTC
TRBD1,TRBV9,TRBJ1-2,NA,CASSVEGQGYGYTF,TGTGCCAGCAGCGTAGAAGGACAGGGCTATGGCTACACCTTC
NA,TRBV14,TRBJ1-1,NA,CASSPLGGNTEAFF,TGTGCCAGCAGCCCGCTAGGCGGGAACACTGAAGCTTTCTTT
TRBD1,TRBV28,TRBJ2-2,NA,CASSFHGQANTGELFF,TGTGCCAGCAGTTTTCATGGACAGGCGAACACCGGGGAGCTGTTTTTT
NA,TRBV6-5,TRBJ2-7,NA,CASRLTGTPYEQYF,TGTGCCAGCAGATTGACAGGAACTCCCTACGAGCAGTACTTC
TRBD2,TRBV5-1,TRBJ2-5,NA,CASSLNRVAGGSLETQYF,TGCGCCAGCAGCTTGAACCGGGTAGCGGGAGGATCCCTGGAGACCCAGTACTTC
NA,TRBV6-5,TRBJ1-3,NA,CASSYSMAPGNTIYF,TGTGCCAGCAGTTACAGTATGGCACCTGGAAACACCATATATTTT
TRBD2,TRBV7-9,TRBJ2-7,NA,CASSFSGGREQYF,TGTGCCAGCAGCTTCAGTGGCGGGAGGGAGCAGTACTTC
NA,TRBV9,TRBJ2-3,NA,CASSVGWEGADTQYF,TGTGCCAGCAGCGTAGGGTGGGAGGGGGCAGATACGCAGTATTTT
TRBD2,TRBV5-4,TRBJ2-7,NA,CASSLVPLAGANEQYF,TGTGCCAGCAGCTTGGTACCGCTAGCGGGAGCAAACGAGCAGTACTTC
NA,TRBV19,TRBJ1-5,NA,CASTGNNQPQHF,TGTGCCAGCACAGGAAACAATCAGCCCCAGCATTTT
NA,TRBV7-9,TRBJ1-1,NA,CASSLVVGTSEAFF,TGTGCCAGCAGCTTAGTGGTAGGGACAAGTGAAGCTTTCTTT
TRBD1,TRBV13,TRBJ1-2,NA,CASSLGDRGLGYTF,TGTGCCAGCAGCTTAGGGGACAGGGGTTTAGGCTACACCTTC
NA,TRBV2,TRBJ1-2,NA,CASGAGTHGYTF,TGTGCCAGCGGCGCCGGGACACATGGCTACACCTTC
NA,TRBV10-3,TRBJ2-5,NA,CASGAAGENQETQYF,TGTGCCTCGGGGGCCGCGGGAGAAAACCAAGAGACCCAGTACTTC
TRBD1,TRBV27,TRBJ1-2,NA,CASRLHRGFGYTF,TGTGCCAGCAGACTCCACAGGGGGTTTGGCTACACCTTC
NA,TRBV4-1,TRBJ1-2,NA,CASSQETGNGYGYTF,TGCGCCAGCAGCCAAGAAACAGGGAATGGGTATGGCTACACCTTC
NA,TRBV11-1,TRBJ2-7,NA,CASSLDQGTVYEQYF,TGTGCCAGCAGCTTAGATCAGGGAACCGTCTACGAGCAGTACTTC
TRBD2,TRBV7-9,TRBJ2-1,NA,CASNLPGTSGNEQFF,TGTGCCAGCAACTTACCCGGGACTAGCGGGAATGAGCAGTTCTTC
NA,TRBV18,TRBJ1-2,NA,CASSPMTGINYGYTF,TGTGCCAGCTCACCGATGACAGGAATAAACTATGGCTACACCTTC
NA,TRBV19,TRBJ1-4,NA,CASSRTEGEKLFF,TGTGCCAGTAGTCGGACAGAGGGGGAAAAACTGTTTTTT
NA,TRBV21-1,TRBJ1-4,NA,CASSGGTNEKLFF,TGTGCCAGCAGCGGGGGGACTAATGAAAAACTGTTTTTT
TRBD1,TRBV19,TRBJ1-1,NA,CASSPRQGGTEAFF,TGTGCCAGTAGTCCCCGACAGGGGGGGACTGAAGCTTTCTTT
TRBD1,TRBV27,TRBJ1-5,NA,CASSPDRDQPQHF,TGTGCCAGCAGTCCTGACAGGGATCAGCCCCAGCATTTT
TRBD1,TRBV7-9,TRBJ1-1,NA,CASFALQGARVGTEAFF,TGTGCCAGCTTCGCCCTTCAGGGGGCGCGGGTGGGCACTGAAGCTTTCTTT
NA,TRBV6-5,TRBJ1-4,NA,CASSYGGSPNEKLFF,TGTGCCAGCAGTTACGGGGGCTCACCTAATGAAAAACTGTTTTTT
TRBD1,TRBV6-5,TRBJ1-3,NA,CASRKDRASGNTIYF,TGTGCCAGCAGAAAGGACAGGGCGTCTGGAAACACCATATATTTT
NA,TRBV5-1,TRBJ1-6,NA,CASSLTPGSYNSPLHF,TGCGCCAGCAGCTTGACCCCGGGGTCCTATAATTCACCCCTCCACTTT
TRBD1,TRBV29-1,TRBJ2-7,few,CSVRGTGGSGYEQYF,TGCAGCGTCAGAGGGACAGGGGGCTCGGGGTACGAGCAGTACTTC
NA,TRBV19,TRBJ1-2,NA,CASSIGGRSYGYTF,TGTGCCAGTAGTATAGGGGGCAGATCATATGGCTACACCTTC
NA,TRBV18,TRBJ1-5,few,CASSPEVGNQPQHF,TGTGCCAGCTCACCAGAAGTAGGCAATCAGCCCCAGCATTTT